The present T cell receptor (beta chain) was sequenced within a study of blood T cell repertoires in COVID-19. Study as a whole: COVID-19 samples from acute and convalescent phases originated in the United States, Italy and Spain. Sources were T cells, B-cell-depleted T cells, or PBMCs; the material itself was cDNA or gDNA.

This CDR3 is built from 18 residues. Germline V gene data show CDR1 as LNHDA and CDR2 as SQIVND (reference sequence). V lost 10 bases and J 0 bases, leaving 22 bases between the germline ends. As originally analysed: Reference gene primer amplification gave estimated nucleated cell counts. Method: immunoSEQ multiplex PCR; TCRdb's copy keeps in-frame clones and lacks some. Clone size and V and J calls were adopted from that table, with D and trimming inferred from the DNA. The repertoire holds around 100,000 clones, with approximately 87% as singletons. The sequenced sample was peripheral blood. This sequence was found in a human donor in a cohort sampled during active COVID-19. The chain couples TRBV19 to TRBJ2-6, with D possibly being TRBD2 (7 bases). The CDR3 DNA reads TGTGCCACCAAGGGGGGGGAGCAAACAAACTCTGGGGCCAACGTCCTGACTTTC. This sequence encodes CATKGGEQTNSGANVLTF.